This T cell receptor beta chain is drawn from a study of cytomegalovirus exposure and HLA in healthy donors. Primers included in the PCR were 60 Vbeta and 13 Jbeta primers. The repertoire was sequenced with immunoSEQ multiplex PCR; TCRdb's copy has only in-frame clones and lacks some. Of about 140,000 clones in the sample, around 78% are singletons; the top ten hold roughly 6.2%. Germline V gene sequence: CDR1 SNHLY, CDR2 FYNNEI. The V and J ends lost 7 bases and 7 bases, in that order; junction bases with no gene match: 5. The CDR3 sequence is 13 residues long. The clonotype originates from a woman in her forties in good health and CMV-seropositive. The sample was PBMCs. The chain links TRBV2 to TRBJ2-2; 8 bases agree with TRBD2. The CDR3 coding sequence is TGTGCCAGCATGGTCGGGAGGGGCGGGGAGCTGTTTTTT. This sequence encodes CASMVGRGGELFF.